The sequence of this T cell receptor (beta chain) was determined in a study of T cell changes during pregnancy in multiple sclerosis. The CDR3 extends over 14 amino acids. Per germline, CDR1 SQVTM and CDR2 ANQGSEA. V lost 5 bases and J lost 0, with 11 bases in between. Sequencing used immunoSEQ multiplex PCR; TCRdb keeps in-frame clones, though not all of them. The repertoire holds around 80,000 clones, with roughly nine tenths as singletons. The chain has TRBV29-1 and TRBJ2-1; D is perhaps TRBD2 (5 bases). The TCR sequence derives from a female donor with multiple sclerosis, enrolled in a pregnancy study. Source: peripheral blood, taken before pregnancy. The DNA of the CDR3 is TGCAGCGTTCAGTTCGGGAACTCCTACAATGAGCAGTTCTTC. It is translated as CSVQFGNSYNEQFF.